These 32 T cell receptor beta chains came from one sample sequenced in a study of blood T cell repertoires in COVID-19. Sequencing was performed with immunoSEQ multiplex PCR; in TCRdb, only in-frame clones are kept and a portion is missing. The table lists more than 60,000 clones, roughly four fifths of them singletons. Sequencing input: peripheral blood. The receptors here all came from a man in his fifties or sixties with acute or convalescent COVID-19.

This rearrangement joins TRBV7-9 to TRBJ2-1; possibly TRBD2 for D (6 bases). With 10 bases removed from V and 9 bases from J, the gap between germline ends came to 25 bases. This CDR3 contains 15 residues. CDR1 is SEHNR, CDR2 FQNEAQ, per germline (reference sequence). The CDR3 DNA follows: TGTGCCACCCCCCTGGACGGGAGCCGGTTGAGTGAGCAGTTCTTC. This translates into CATPLDGSRLSEQFF.

Many counts were recorded for this clone. The chain joins TRBV19 to TRBJ1-2; 10 nucleotides match TRBD1. In germline, CDR1 is LNHDA, CDR2 SQIVND (reference sequence). This CDR3 has 14 amino acids. The J segment lost 2 bases and the V segment lost 9 bases, leaving 6 bases of the junction unmatched. For the CDR3, the DNA is TGTGCCAGCCGGGACAGGGGTCGCAACTATGGCTACACCTTC. Protein sequence: CASRDRGRNYGYTF.

J is TRBJ1-1 and V is TRBV3-1 (or the pseudogene TRBV3-2); D is perhaps TRBD1 (6 bases). This CDR3 has 11 residues. CDR1 LGHDT and CDR2 YNNKEL come from the germline V gene (reference sequence). Trimming took off 4 bases at V and 9 bases at J, with 9 bases between the two ends. CDR3 bases: TGTGCCAGCAGCCGGGGGACACAAGCTTTCTTT. Protein sequence: CASSRGTQAFF.

V is TRBV2 and J is TRBJ1-5, with 8 bases that match TRBD1. The V and J ends lost 6 bases and 3 bases, in that order; junction bases with no gene match: 7. This CDR3 is built from 15 residues. CDR1 and CDR2 from the germline V gene are SNHLY and FYNNEI. The CDR3 sequence: CASRETGEPNQPQHF. CDR3 DNA sequence: TGTGCCAGCAGGGAGACAGGGGAACCCAATCAGCCCCAGCATTTT.

This clone turned up a few times. The rearrangement links TRBV11-2 to TRBJ1-3; 7 bases line up with TRBD1. Germline V gene lookup returns CDR1 SGHAT and CDR2 FQNNGV. V shed 4 bases and J 9 bases; nucleotides not matched to a gene: 9. The CDR3 is made up of 14 amino acids. CDR3 sequence (DNA): TGTGCCAGCAGCTCCCTCGACAGGGCCAGCACCATATATTTT. Residues: CASSSLDRASTIYF. The complete variable domain, with remaining parts taken from reference TRBV11-2 and TRBJ1-3, reads EAGVAQSPRYKIIEKRQSVAFWCNPISGHATLYWYQQILGQGPKLLIQFQNNGVVDDSQLPKDRFSAERLKGVDSTLKIQPAKLEDSAVYLCASSSLDRASTIYFGEGSWLTVV.

This clone was detected once. V usage is TRBV6-4 and J usage is TRBJ2-3; 9 positions match TRBD2. Unmatched junction bases numbered 6, after V lost 5 bases and J lost 6 bases. CDR3 length: 14 residues. CDR1 and CDR2 (germline): MRHNA, SNTAGT. CDR3 loop: CASSNGSGGDTQYF. CDR3 DNA: TGTGCCAGCAGTAACGGGAGCGGGGGGGATACGCAGTATTTT.

This clone came up a few times. V gene TRBV5-1 combines with J gene TRBJ1-4; 8 positions agree with TRBD1. Unmatched junction bases numbered 8, after V lost 3 bases and J lost 1 base. This CDR3 has 17 amino acids. Per the germline V gene, CDR1 is SGHRS and CDR2 is YFSETQ. The CDR3 DNA follows: TGCGCCAGCAGCTACGGACAGGGTGCTCTAACTAATGAAAAACTGTTTTTT. Residues: CASSYGQGALTNEKLFF. The full variable domain, with the rest looked up from reference TRBV5-1 and TRBJ1-4, is KAGVTQTPRYLIKTRGQQVTLSCSPISGHRSVSWYQQTPGQGLQFLFEYFSETQRNKGNFPGRFSGRQFSNSRSEMNVSTLELGDSALYLCASSYGQGALTNEKLFFGSGTQLSVL.

The chain joins TRBV29-1 to TRBJ1-1; D is uncertain. V shed 2 bases and J shed 3 bases, with 13 bases lying between them. CDR3 length equals 14 residues. The germline gives CDR1 SQVTM, CDR2 ANQGSEA. The CDR3 is CSVENAGKYTEAFF. In DNA, the CDR3 is TGCAGCGTTGAAAATGCCGGGAAGTACACTGAAGCTTTCTTT.

The chain employs TRBV6-6 and TRBJ1-2; D is ambiguous. The V and J ends lost 0 bases and 7 bases respectively, with 12 bases between them. The CDR3 totals 14 residues. CDR1 is MNHNY and CDR2 is SVGAGI in the germline V gene (reference sequence). The CDR3 loop reads CASSYSIREVGYTF. The CDR3 DNA sequence: TGTGCCAGCAGTTACTCGATCCGTGAGGTTGGCTACACCTTC.

This sequence joins TRBV19 and TRBJ2-6; perhaps TRBD2 as D (5 bases). Germline values: CDR1 LNHDA, CDR2 SQIVND (reference sequence). The CDR3 spans 15 residues. Trimming pared 3 bases from V and 0 bases from J, leaving 6 bases between. The CDR3 DNA reads TGTGCCAGTAGTATTGGGAGCTCTGGGGCCAACGTCCTGACTTTC. Protein: CASSIGSSGANVLTF.

The rearrangement links TRBV19 to TRBJ1-1; a possible D gene is TRBD1 (5 bases). Trimming removed 7 bases from V and 1 base from J, with 13 bases in between. CDR3 length: 14 residues. Per germline, CDR1 LNHDA and CDR2 SQIVND (reference sequence). This CDR3 reads CASNDGGGNTEAFF. The CDR3 region has the DNA TGTGCCAGTAACGACGGCGGGGGGAACACTGAAGCTTTCTTT. The full variable domain, its missing parts supplied by reference TRBV19 and TRBJ1-1, is DGGITQSPKYLFRKEGQNVTLSCEQNLNHDAMYWYRQDPGQGLRLIYYSQIVNDFQKGDIAEGYSVSREKKESFPLTVTSAQKNPTAFYLCASNDGGGNTEAFFGQGTRLTVV.

This chain joins TRBV24-1 and TRBJ2-1; 8 bases align to TRBD1. The J segment lost 6 bases and the V segment lost 4 bases, leaving 7 bases of the junction unmatched. CDR3 length: 15 amino acids. The germline gives CDR1 KGHDR, CDR2 SFDVKD. The CDR3 here is CATSDGQGHFNEQFF. The CDR3 DNA is TGTGCCACCAGTGACGGACAGGGACACTTCAATGAGCAGTTCTTC.

The chain is built from TRBV18 and TRBJ2-5, with D tentatively TRBD1 (5 bases). Trimming shortened V by 1 base and J by 5 bases, and 11 bases separated the two germline ends. Per germline, CDR1 KGHSH and CDR2 LQKENI. The CDR3 loop spans 14 amino acids. The CDR3: CASSPHPGLETQYF. CDR3 nucleotide sequence: TGTGCCAGCTCACCACATCCAGGGTTGGAGACCCAGTACTTC.

CDR3 loop: CASSQDQLAGAYYGYTF. For the CDR3, the DNA is TGCGCCAGCAGCCAAGATCAATTAGCGGGAGCCTACTATGGCTACACCTTC. V is TRBV4-3 and J is TRBJ1-2; D gene ambiguous. CDR3 length: 17 residues. CDR1 is LGHNA, CDR2 YSLEER, per germline. V gave up 0 bases and J gave up 3 bases, with 17 bases separating them.

On this clone itself: One end of the junction fails to match germline, which may point to a read error. The V and J genes are TRBV2 and TRBJ2-1; 12 bases fit TRBD2. Germline V gives CDR1 SNHLY, CDR2 FYNNEI. The CDR3 length is 12 residues. The CDR3 is CAGRLAGVEQFF. CDR3 bases: TGTGCCGGCAGACTAGCGGGAGTTGAGCAGTTCTTC.

This chain joins TRBV7-2 and TRBJ2-7; 11 positions agree with TRBD2. Trimming removed 5 bases from V and 6 bases from J; junction bases left unmatched: 6. The CDR3 length is 14 residues. Looked up from germline, CDR1 is SGHTA and CDR2 is FQGNSA. The CDR3 sequence is CASSTQGTSGEQYF. CDR3 bases: TGTGCCAGCAGCACCCAGGGGACTAGCGGCGAGCAGTACTTC.

A word on this clone: The sample contains more than one DNA sequence encoding this CDR3. The chain joins TRBV14 to TRBJ1-2; 7 bases map to TRBD1. Per germline, CDR1 SGHDN and CDR2 FVKESK. The CDR3 is 13 residues long. The V gene end was trimmed by 4 bases and the J gene end by 5 bases; junction bases not matched to a gene: 4. The CDR3 DNA is TGTGCCAGCAGCCCCGACAGGGTATATGGCTACACCTTC. It yields the protein CASSPDRVYGYTF.

The chain uses TRBV5-4 and TRBJ2-7; D may be TRBD1 (5 bases). The V and J ends lost 4 bases and 5 bases respectively, with 10 bases between them. Germline V gene sequence: CDR1 SGHNT, CDR2 YYREEE (reference sequence). This CDR3 spans 12 amino acids. CDR3 sequence: CASSHDRNEQYF. The CDR3 DNA reads TGTGCCAGCAGCCATGACAGAAACGAGCAGTACTTC.

This chain links TRBV4-3 with TRBJ2-1; 8 bases match TRBD1. CDR3 length: 16 residues. Per germline, CDR1 LGHNA and CDR2 YSLEER. V shed 0 bases and J 5 bases; nucleotides not matched to a gene: 6. CDR3 protein: CASSQEPGGENNEQFF. The CDR3 DNA sequence: TGCGCCAGCAGCCAAGAACCAGGGGGCGAAAACAATGAGCAGTTCTTC.

The chain employs TRBV2 and TRBJ2-5, with 7 bases matching TRBD1. This CDR3 comprises 14 residues. V gave up 4 bases and J gave up 7 bases; unmatched junction bases: 9. Germline CDR1 SNHLY, CDR2 FYNNEI. The CDR3 DNA sequence: TGTGCCAGCAGTGTAACGACAGGGAGTTCGACCCAGTACTTC. This sequence encodes CASSVTTGSSTQYF.

V and J are TRBV6-2 or TRBV6-3 and TRBJ2-3, with a weak D call TRBD1 (5 bases). CDR3 length: 15 amino acids. Trimming removed 2 bases from V and 0 bases from J, with 9 bases in between. Per the germline V gene, CDR1 is MNHEY and CDR2 is SVGEGT. The CDR3 bases are TGTGCCAGCAGTTACGGGGCAGGGAGCACAGATACGCAGTATTTT. This translates into CASSYGAGSTDTQYF.

The rearrangement joins TRBV9 to TRBJ1-1, with D uncertain. The CDR3 runs 14 residues. Germline V gives CDR1 SGDLS, CDR2 YYNGEE. Trimming cost V 0 bases and J 1 base, with 7 bases left between them. CDR3 loop: CASSVVTTNTEAFF. The CDR3 nucleotides are TGTGCCAGCAGCGTAGTTACTACGAACACTGAAGCTTTCTTT.

The chain is built from TRBV27 and TRBJ2-5; TRBD2 agrees at 7 bases. Trimming at V came to 3 bases and at J to 5 bases, leaving 6 bases not matched to a gene. The CDR3 spans 14 residues. Germline CDR1 is MNHEY and CDR2 is SMNVEV (reference sequence). The CDR3 DNA reads TGTGCCAGCAGTTTCTGGGGAGGGGAGGAGACCCAGTACTTC. Protein sequence: CASSFWGGEETQYF.

The chain has TRBV7-2 and TRBJ2-3, with TRBD2 as a possible D gene (6 bases). CDR1 is SGHTA, CDR2 FQGNSA, per germline. The ends were cut back, 5 bases at V and 4 bases at J, with 16 bases in the middle. The CDR3 is 15 residues long. As DNA, the CDR3 is TGTGCCAGCAGCCCCTACCGGGGGAAGGCAGATACGCAGTATTTT. The encoded protein is CASSPYRGKADTQYF.

J is TRBJ2-4 and V is TRBV19; 7 positions match TRBD2. V trimming: 4 bases; J trimming: 6 bases; junction bases outside the gene matches: 9. Germline CDR1 LNHDA, CDR2 SQIVND (reference sequence). CDR3 length: 15 amino acids. The CDR3 is CASSKLASVINIQYF. In DNA, the CDR3 is TGTGCCAGTAGTAAACTAGCGAGCGTTATAAACATTCAGTACTTC. The whole variable domain, filled in from reference TRBV19 and TRBJ2-4, reads DGGITQSPKYLFRKEGQNVTLSCEQNLNHDAMYWYRQDPGQGLRLIYYSQIVNDFQKGDIAEGYSVSREKKESFPLTVTSAQKNPTAFYLCASSKLASVINIQYFGAGTRLSVL.

This clone came up once. The chain joins TRBV6-4 to TRBJ1-6; 7 bases match TRBD1. J was trimmed by 2 bases and V by 4 bases; bases with no gene match: 8. In germline, CDR1 is MRHNA, CDR2 SNTAGT. There are 17 residues in the CDR3. CDR3 sequence reads: CASSVGTALPYNSPLHF. The CDR3 DNA sequence: TGTGCCAGCAGTGTAGGGACAGCCTTACCCTATAATTCACCCCTCCACTTT.

V is TRBV11-2 and J is TRBJ2-3, with 7 bases that match TRBD2. The germline V gene encodes CDR1 SGHAT and CDR2 FQNNGV. With 4 bases clipped from V and 3 bases from J, the junction kept 4 bases outside the gene matches. There are 14 residues in the CDR3. This CDR3 reads CASSSTSVTDTQYF. CDR3 DNA sequence: TGTGCCAGCAGCTCAACTAGCGTGACAGATACGCAGTATTTT.

V and J are TRBV29-1 and TRBJ2-3; D is uncertain. Trimming stripped 1 base from V and 8 bases from J, with 10 bases between. This CDR3 is 12 amino acids long. Germline CDR1 is SQVTM and CDR2 is ANQGSEA. As DNA, the CDR3 is TGCAGCGTTGAAGGTTATTACGGTACGCAGTATTTT. It specifies CSVEGYYGTQYF.

This chain uses TRBV19 with TRBJ1-2; tentative D call: TRBD1 (6 bases). Germline lookup yields CDR1 LNHDA and CDR2 SQIVND (reference sequence). V gave up 4 bases and J gave up 0 bases, with 9 bases separating them. This CDR3 is 14 amino acids long. For the CDR3, the DNA is TGTGCCAGTAGTAACCGGGACACTAACTATGGCTACACCTTC. Translating gives CASSNRDTNYGYTF.

The CDR3 is CASSGRDRNTEAFF. DNA of the CDR3: TGTGCCAGCTCAGGCCGGGACAGGAACACTGAAGCTTTCTTT. The chain couples TRBV18 to TRBJ1-1; 7 bases are a match to TRBD1. After removal of 5 bases from V and 1 base from J, the junction contained 4 bases not matched to a gene. Per the germline V gene, CDR1 is KGHSH and CDR2 is LQKENI. The CDR3 contains 14 residues.

The chain recombines TRBV30 with TRBJ2-3; D might be TRBD2 (6 bases). Germline V gene sequence: CDR1 GTSNPN, CDR2 SVGIG (reference sequence). There are 13 residues in the CDR3. Trimming stripped 4 bases from V and 3 bases from J, with 11 bases between. CDR3 coding DNA: TGTGCCTGGACCCGGGGGTCGACAGATACGCAGTATTTT. Translation gives CAWTRGSTDTQYF.

This clone was observed a few times. CDR3 loop: CASSLDRVQPQHF. CDR3 sequence (DNA): TGTGCCAGCAGCCTGGACAGGGTTCAGCCCCAGCATTTT. The chain combines TRBV3-1 (or the pseudogene TRBV3-2) with TRBJ1-5; 8 bases are shared with TRBD1. The CDR3 contains 13 residues. The V gene's germline CDR1 is LGHDT and CDR2 YNNKEL (reference sequence). V lost 4 bases and J lost 6; bases outside the gene matches: 2.